What follows are 26 T cell receptor beta chains derived from one specimen sequenced in a study of shared clonotypes between healthy human individuals. Sequencing used immunoSEQ multiplex PCR; TCRdb keeps in-frame clones, though not all of them. The sample comprises 75,000 to 100,000 clones, 40% to 55% of which are singletons, and approximately 16% rests with the top ten. Material: PBMCs. The receptors derive from a woman in her 40s in good health. Some clones in this sample may be carry-over from other donors' samples.

The genes are TRBV2 and TRBJ2-7, with a possible D match to TRBD1 (5 bases). The length of the CDR3 is 15 residues. Per the germline V gene, CDR1 is SNHLY and CDR2 is FYNNEI. The V end was cut by 6 bases, the J end by 2 bases, with 17 bases between. The CDR3 here is CASRKEQAETYEQYF. In nucleotides, the CDR3 is TGTGCCAGCAGGAAGGAACAGGCCGAGACCTACGAGCAGTACTTC.

This sequence joins TRBV29-1 and TRBJ2-1; D is uncertain. V was trimmed by 6 bases and J by 3 bases, leaving 12 bases between them. This CDR3 spans 13 amino acids. Germline-derived CDR1 and CDR2 are SQVTM and ANQGSEA. The CDR3 DNA reads TGCAGCGTCTATAAGCCAGGCTACAATGAGCAGTTCTTC. Its translation is CSVYKPGYNEQFF.

The chain links TRBV25-1 to TRBJ2-5; the D gene is possibly TRBD2 (5 bases). The J call could be wrong; TRBJ2-7 is a better fit for the DNA end. CDR3 length equals 14 residues. The germline V gene encodes CDR1 MGHDK and CDR2 SYGVNS. This chain's CDR3 is CASSPRGFSYEQYF. CDR3 DNA sequence: TGTGCCAGCAGCCCCCGGGGATTCTCCTACGAGCAGTACTTC.

The genes are TRBV5-1 and TRBJ2-5, with D possibly matching TRBD2 (6 bases). Trimming cost V 4 bases and J 5 bases, with 21 bases left between them. The CDR3 runs 16 residues. CDR1 is SGHRS, CDR2 YFSETQ, per germline. The chain's CDR3 is CASSRHGTPGGETQYF. The CDR3 region has the DNA TGCGCCAGCAGCCGACATGGGACTCCCGGAGGGGAGACCCAGTACTTC.

This sequence joins TRBV5-1 and TRBJ2-2; no clear D. CDR1 is SGHRS and CDR2 is YFSETQ in the germline V gene. The V gene lost 3 bases and the J gene lost 9 bases, with 15 bases spanning the gap. CDR3 length: 14 residues. For the CDR3, the DNA is TGCGCCAGCAGCTCTGGATTTCAATTGTGGGAGCTGTTTTTT. Residues: CASSSGFQLWELFF.

The chain uses TRBV9 and TRBJ2-5; TRBD2 aligns across 9 bases. Germline V lookup: CDR1 SGDLS, CDR2 YYNGEE. Unmatched junction bases numbered 8, after V lost 7 bases and J lost 1 base. There are 15 residues in the CDR3. The DNA for the CDR3 is TGTGCCAGCTGTACCGGACTAGCGCCCCAAGAGACCCAGTACTTC. Translating gives CASCTGLAPQETQYF.

A few counts support this clone. The V and J genes are TRBV7-9 and TRBJ1-3; TRBD1 might be the D (6 bases). Deletions cut 11 bases from V and 2 bases from J, with 13 bases between. The CDR3 has 13 residues. Germline lookup yields CDR1 SEHNR and CDR2 FQNEAQ (reference sequence). CDR3 amino acids: CARLQGAGNTIYF. CDR3 bases: TGTGCCCGATTACAGGGTGCTGGAAACACCATATATTTT.

Details on this clone: One end of the junction is discordant with germline, which a read error may explain. The chain links TRBV30 to TRBJ1-4; weak D call: TRBD1 (5 bases). The CDR3 is made up of 11 amino acids. CDR1 GTSNPN and CDR2 SVGIG come from the germline V gene (reference sequence). CDR3 bases: TGTGCCTGGAGGGATACGGGGACCTGGATTTTT. Its protein is CAWRDTGTWIF. The full variable domain, completed using reference TRBV30 and TRBJ1-4, is SQTIHQWPATLVQPVGSPLSLECTVEGTSNPNLYWYRQAAGRGLQLLFYSVGIGQISSEVPQNLSASRPQDRQFILSSKKLLLSDSGFYLCAWRDTGTWIFGSGTQLSVL.

Here the CDR3 reads CASSQDLAQGASSTDTQYF. In DNA, the CDR3 is TGCGCCAGCAGCCAAGATCTAGCGCAGGGGGCTTCTAGCACAGATACGCAGTATTTT. The chain uses TRBV4-3 and TRBJ2-3, with 8 bases matching TRBD1. Germline values: CDR1 LGHNA, CDR2 YSLEER. The V and J ends lost 0 bases and 0 bases, in that order; junction bases with no gene match: 11. CDR3 size: 19 residues.

This clone turned up a few times. The chain links TRBV19 to TRBJ1-2; 8 bases are a match to TRBD1. V shed 3 bases and J 0 bases; nucleotides not matched to a gene: 3. This CDR3 contains 15 residues. Looked up from germline, CDR1 is LNHDA and CDR2 is SQIVND (reference sequence). Here the CDR3 reads CASSIGTGANYGYTF. The CDR3 region has the DNA TGTGCCAGTAGTATCGGGACAGGAGCTAACTATGGCTACACCTTC.

This clone was seen only a few times. The chain uses TRBV29-1 and TRBJ2-5; D is uncertain. The CDR3 runs 12 residues. Trimming removed 4 bases from V and 2 bases from J, with 8 bases in between. Per germline, CDR1 SQVTM and CDR2 ANQGSEA. The CDR3 loop is CSVVRTQETQYF. In DNA form, the CDR3 reads TGCAGCGTTGTTCGGACGCAAGAGACCCAGTACTTC. The complete variable domain, with remaining parts taken from reference TRBV29-1 and TRBJ2-5, reads SAVISQKPSRDICQRGTSLTIQCQVDSQVTMMFWYRQQPGQSLTLIATANQGSEATYESGFVIDKFPISRPNLTFSTLTVSNMSPEDSSIYLCSVVRTQETQYFGPGTRLLVL.

This clone was counted a single time. This chain joins TRBV5-1 and TRBJ2-7; 7 nucleotides line up with TRBD2. J gave up 2 bases and V 0 bases, and 8 bases lay outside the gene matches. The CDR3 contains 16 residues. Germline V CDR1 and CDR2: SGHRS, YFSETQ. In DNA form, the CDR3 reads TGCGCCAGCAGCTTGGCTAGCGGTGGAGCGGCCTACGAGCAGTACTTC. It codes for CASSLASGGAAYEQYF. Variable domain in full (rest from reference TRBV5-1 and TRBJ2-7): KAGVTQTPRYLIKTRGQQVTLSCSPISGHRSVSWYQQTPGQGLQFLFEYFSETQRNKGNFPGRFSGRQFSNSRSEMNVSTLELGDSALYLCASSLASGGAAYEQYFGPGTRLTVT.

A few counts support this clone. The chain is built from TRBV6-6 and TRBJ1-6; the match to TRBD1 covers 8 bases. The junction had 4 bases not matched to a gene; V was cut back by 0 bases and J by 9 bases. Germline V gives CDR1 MNHNY, CDR2 SVGAGI (reference sequence). The CDR3 covers 15 residues. CDR3 DNA sequence: TGTGCCAGCAGTTACTCCCCTGACAGGGGTTCACCCCTCCACTTT. This sequence encodes CASSYSPDRGSPLHF.

V is TRBV4-1 and J is TRBJ2-5; D ambiguous. This CDR3 comprises 12 residues. Germline V CDR1 and CDR2: MGHRA, YSYEKL. Between the trimmed V and J ends, which lost 0 bases and 5 bases, there was a span of 4 bases. CDR3: CASSQDIETQYF. Here the CDR3 DNA reads TGCGCCAGCAGCCAAGATATCGAGACCCAGTACTTC.

The chain joins TRBV5-4 to TRBJ2-1, with TRBD2 matching 8 bases. Unmatched junction bases numbered 12, after V lost 2 bases and J lost 8 bases. CDR3 size: 16 residues. Germline assignment: CDR1 SGHNT and CDR2 YYREEE (reference sequence). This CDR3 is CASSFTGLGAVHEQFF. CDR3 nucleotides: TGTGCCAGCAGCTTCACGGGACTAGGGGCCGTACATGAGCAGTTCTTC.

The chain couples TRBV7-3 to TRBJ2-1; unclear D gene. Between the trimmed V and J ends, which lost 5 bases and 6 bases, there was a span of 17 bases. CDR1 SGHTA and CDR2 FQGTGA come from the germline V gene. CDR3 length: 15 amino acids. CDR3 amino acids: CASSPQTGEFNEQFF. The DNA for the CDR3 is TGTGCCAGCAGCCCTCAGACTGGGGAATTCAATGAGCAGTTCTTC.

This clone has a single count. The J gene is TRBJ2-7, the V gene TRBV6-6; D perhaps matches TRBD2 (6 bases). This CDR3 has 15 residues. Trimming took off 6 bases at V and 0 bases at J, with 15 bases between the two ends. Germline V gene lookup returns CDR1 MNHNY and CDR2 SVGAGI (reference sequence). CDR3 amino acids: CASSLTGTDSYEQYF. The CDR3 DNA follows: TGTGCCAGCAGCCTTACCGGGACTGACTCCTACGAGCAGTACTTC.

This clone was seen ten or more times. V gene TRBV5-1 combines with J gene TRBJ2-4; no firm D call. Deletions cut 4 bases from V and 5 bases from J, with 16 bases between. The CDR3 is made up of 15 amino acids. Germline V CDR1 and CDR2: SGHRS, YFSETQ. CDR3 in DNA: TGCGCCAGCAGCCCCCGGGTGGACGGAGAAAACATTCAGTACTTC. Translated, it gives CASSPRVDGENIQYF.

In its sample, this clone was seen many times. V and J are TRBV20-1 and TRBJ2-5, with TRBD2 identical over 8 bases. Germline V gene lookup returns CDR1 DFQATT and CDR2 SNEGSKA (reference sequence). The trim removed 8 bases at V and 4 bases at J, leaving 3 bases unmatched. This CDR3 is 11 amino acids long. CDR3 region: CSSGSGETQYF. The CDR3 nucleotides read TGCAGTAGCGGGAGTGGAGAGACCCAGTACTTC.

The rearrangement links TRBV5-1 to TRBJ1-2; D is unclear. From germline, CDR1 is SGHRS and CDR2 YFSETQ. Trimming pared 0 bases from V and 6 bases from J, leaving 15 bases between. This CDR3 has 15 amino acids. This chain's CDR3 is CASSLEGRVLDGYTF. Here the CDR3 DNA reads TGCGCCAGCAGCTTGGAGGGAAGGGTATTAGATGGCTACACCTTC.

The genes are TRBV29-1 and TRBJ1-3, with D hard to call. Trimming took off 3 bases at V and 3 bases at J, with 6 bases between the two ends. CDR3 size: 12 residues. Per the germline V gene, CDR1 is SQVTM and CDR2 is ANQGSEA. DNA for the CDR3: TGCAGCGTTGAGGAAATTGGAAACACCATATATTTT. Its translation is CSVEEIGNTIYF. Based on the CDR3 plus reference TRBV29-1 and TRBJ1-3, the full variable domain is SAVISQKPSRDICQRGTSLTIQCQVDSQVTMMFWYRQQPGQSLTLIATANQGSEATYESGFVIDKFPISRPNLTFSTLTVSNMSPEDSSIYLCSVEEIGNTIYFGEGSWLTVV.

This clone was seen ten or more times. At one of its ends the junction is not consistent with the germline gene, which may arise from a read error. The same CDR3 also results from other DNA sequences found in this sample. The V gene is TRBV30, the J gene TRBJ2-3, with 10 nucleotides matching TRBD2. Germline V lookup: CDR1 GTSNPN, CDR2 SVGIG (reference sequence). The CDR3 consists of 15 residues. The CDR3 DNA is TGTGCCTGGAGTGAACTAGCGGGACTTACAGATACGCAGTATTTC. Amino acid sequence: CAWSELAGLTDTQYF.

The chain is built from TRBV19 and TRBJ1-4; no firm D call. The germline V gene has CDR1 LNHDA and CDR2 SQIVND (reference sequence). Trimming left V 6 bases short and J 7 bases short, with 18 bases between. CDR3 length: 15 residues. CDR3 sequence: CASRWTSIPSEKLFF. The CDR3 DNA follows: TGTGCCAGTAGGTGGACCTCCATCCCCAGTGAAAAACTGTTTTTT.

This clone is medium-sized. V is TRBV4-2 and J is TRBJ2-7; maybe TRBD2 (7 bases). This CDR3 spans 15 amino acids. With 1 base removed from V and 6 bases from J, the gap between germline ends came to 16 bases. Germline assignment: CDR1 LGHNA and CDR2 YNFKEQ. This CDR3 reads CASSQGEGEYAEQYF. DNA for the CDR3: TGTGCCAGCAGCCAAGGGGAGGGGGAATACGCCGAGCAGTACTTC.

The V gene is TRBV18, the J gene TRBJ2-7; 7 nucleotides line up with TRBD2. The CDR3 loop spans 15 amino acids. Germline V gives CDR1 KGHSH, CDR2 LQKENI. The V gene end was trimmed by 6 bases and the J gene end by 5 bases; junction bases not matched to a gene: 13. The CDR3 region has the DNA TGTGCCAGCTCCGGCGGGGGAAAAGAGAGGAACGAGCAGTACTTC. It codes for CASSGGGKERNEQYF. Variable domain in full (rest from reference TRBV18 and TRBJ2-7): NAGVMQNPRHLVRRRGQEARLRCSPMKGHSHVYWYRQLPEEGLKFMVYLQKENIIDESGMPKERFSAEFPKEGPSILRIQQVVRGDSAAYFCASSGGGKERNEQYFGPGTRLTVT.

V usage is TRBV7-3 and J usage is TRBJ2-5; tentatively, D is TRBD2 (5 bases). The J call may not be correct, given that the DNA end is closer to TRBJ2-7. The CDR3 has 17 amino acids. Germline V CDR1 and CDR2: SGHTA, FQGTGA. CDR3 in DNA: TGTGCCAGCAGCTTAAGTGCCCCGTGGGGAGCCATATACGAGCAGTACTTC. This gives the protein CASSLSAPWGAIYEQYF.